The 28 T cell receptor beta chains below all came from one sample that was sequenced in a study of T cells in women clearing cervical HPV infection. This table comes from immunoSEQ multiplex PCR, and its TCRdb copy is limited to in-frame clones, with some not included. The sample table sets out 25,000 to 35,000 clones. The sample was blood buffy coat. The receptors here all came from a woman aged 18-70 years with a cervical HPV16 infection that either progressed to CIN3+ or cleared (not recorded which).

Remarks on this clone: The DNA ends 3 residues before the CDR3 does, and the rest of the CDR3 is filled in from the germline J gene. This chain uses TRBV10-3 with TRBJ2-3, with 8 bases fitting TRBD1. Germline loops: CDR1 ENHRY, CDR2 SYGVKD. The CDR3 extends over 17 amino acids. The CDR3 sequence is CAISRTGLGMAQETQYF. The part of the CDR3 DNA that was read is TGTGCCATCAGTAGGACAGGGTTGGGGATGGCGCAAGAGACG.

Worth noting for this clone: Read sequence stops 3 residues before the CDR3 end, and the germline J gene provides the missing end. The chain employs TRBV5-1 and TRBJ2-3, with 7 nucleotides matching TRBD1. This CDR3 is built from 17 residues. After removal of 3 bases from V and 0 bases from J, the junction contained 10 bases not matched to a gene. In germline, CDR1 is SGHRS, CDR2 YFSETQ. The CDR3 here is CASSSPMTGSSTDTQYF. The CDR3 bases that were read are TGCGCCAGCAGCTCACCCATGACAGGGTCTAGCACAGATACG.

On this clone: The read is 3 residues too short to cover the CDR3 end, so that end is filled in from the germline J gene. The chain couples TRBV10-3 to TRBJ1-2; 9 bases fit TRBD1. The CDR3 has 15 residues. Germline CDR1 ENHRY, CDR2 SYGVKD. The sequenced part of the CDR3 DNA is TGTGCCATCAGTGATACCTTACAGGGGGCGTACGAC. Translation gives CAISDTLQGAYD. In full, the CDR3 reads CAISDTLQGAYDYTF.

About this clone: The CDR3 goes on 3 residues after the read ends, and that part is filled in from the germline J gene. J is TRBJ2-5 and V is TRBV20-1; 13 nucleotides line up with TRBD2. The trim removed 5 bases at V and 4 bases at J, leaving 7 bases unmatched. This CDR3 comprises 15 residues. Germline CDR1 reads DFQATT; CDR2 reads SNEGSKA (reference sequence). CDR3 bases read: TGCAGTGCTCCCCTACTAGCGGGGGGGCGAGAGACC. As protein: CSAPLLAGGRET. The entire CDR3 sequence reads CSAPLLAGGRETQYF.

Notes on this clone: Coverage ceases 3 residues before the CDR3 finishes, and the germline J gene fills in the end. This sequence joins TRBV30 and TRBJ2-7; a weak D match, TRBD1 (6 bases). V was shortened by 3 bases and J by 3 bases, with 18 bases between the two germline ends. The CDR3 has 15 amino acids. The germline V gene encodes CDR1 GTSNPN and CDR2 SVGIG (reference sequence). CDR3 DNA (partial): TGTGCCTGGAGGGACTGGTCAGGGGATCTCTACGAG. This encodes CAWRDWSGDLYE. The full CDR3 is CAWRDWSGDLYEQYF.

Partial CDR3 DNA: TGCAGTGCCTGGGCCCTCCAAGAGACC. Residues: CSAWALQET. The whole CDR3 reads CSAWALQETQYF. V is TRBV20-1 and J is TRBJ2-5; D call uncertain. The read ends 3 residues shy of where the CDR3 ends; the end is completed using the germline J gene. V lost 6 bases, J lost 1 base, and 9 bases lay in between. CDR3 length: 12 residues. The germline V gene encodes CDR1 DFQATT and CDR2 SNEGSKA (reference sequence).

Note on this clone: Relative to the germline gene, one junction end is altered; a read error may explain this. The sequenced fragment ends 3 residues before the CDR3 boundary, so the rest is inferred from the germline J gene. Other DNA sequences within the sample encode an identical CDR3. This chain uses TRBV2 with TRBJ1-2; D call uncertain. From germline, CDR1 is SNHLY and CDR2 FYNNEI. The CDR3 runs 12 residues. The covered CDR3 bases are TGTGCCAGCAGTCCTTCGGACTATGGT. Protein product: CASSPSDYG. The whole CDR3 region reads CASSPSDYGYTF. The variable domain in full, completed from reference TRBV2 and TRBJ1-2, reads EPEVTQTPSHQVTQMGQEVILRCVPISNHLYFYWYRQILGQKVEFLVSFYNNEISEKSEIFDDQFSVERPDGSNFTLKIRSTKLEDSAMYFCASSPSDYGYTFGSGTRLTVV.

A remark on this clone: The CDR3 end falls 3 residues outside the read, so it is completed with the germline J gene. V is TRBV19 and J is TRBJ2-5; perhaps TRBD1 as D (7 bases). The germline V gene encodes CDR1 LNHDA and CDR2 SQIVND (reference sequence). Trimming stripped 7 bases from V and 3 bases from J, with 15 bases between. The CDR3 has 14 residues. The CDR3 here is CASTPGGREETQYF. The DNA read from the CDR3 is TGTGCCAGTACCCCAGGGGGGCGGGAAGAGACC.

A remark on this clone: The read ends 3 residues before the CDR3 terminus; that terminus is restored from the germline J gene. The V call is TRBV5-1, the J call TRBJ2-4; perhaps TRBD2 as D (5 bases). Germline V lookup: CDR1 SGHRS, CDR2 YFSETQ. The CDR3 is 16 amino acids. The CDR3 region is CASSLQLGVRVNGQYF. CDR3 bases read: TGCGCCAGCAGCCTCCAGTTAGGTGTGAGGGTGAATGGT.

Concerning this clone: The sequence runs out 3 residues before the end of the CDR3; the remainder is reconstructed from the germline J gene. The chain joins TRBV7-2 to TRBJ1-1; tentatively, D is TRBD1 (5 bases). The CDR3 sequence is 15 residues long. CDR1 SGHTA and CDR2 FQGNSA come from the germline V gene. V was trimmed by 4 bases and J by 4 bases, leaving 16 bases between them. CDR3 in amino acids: CASSSVGNTGTEAFF. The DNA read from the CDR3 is TGTGCCAGCAGCTCGGTGGGGAATACAGGCACTGAA.

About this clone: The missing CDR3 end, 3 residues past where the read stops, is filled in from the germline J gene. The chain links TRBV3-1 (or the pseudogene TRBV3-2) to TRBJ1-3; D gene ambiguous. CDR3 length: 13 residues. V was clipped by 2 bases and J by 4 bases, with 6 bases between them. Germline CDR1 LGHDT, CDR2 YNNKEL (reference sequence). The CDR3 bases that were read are TGTGCCAGCAGCCAATTCCTAGGAAACACC. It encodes CASSQFLGNT. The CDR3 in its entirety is CASSQFLGNTIYF.

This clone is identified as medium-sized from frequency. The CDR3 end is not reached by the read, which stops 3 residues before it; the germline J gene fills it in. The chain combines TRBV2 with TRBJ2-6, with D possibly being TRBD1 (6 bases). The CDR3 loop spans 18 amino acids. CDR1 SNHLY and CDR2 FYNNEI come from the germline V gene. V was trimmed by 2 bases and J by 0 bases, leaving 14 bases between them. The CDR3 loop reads CASSEFGGLNSGANVLTF. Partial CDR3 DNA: TGTGCCAGCAGTGAATTTGGGGGCCTAAACTCTGGGGCCAACGTC.

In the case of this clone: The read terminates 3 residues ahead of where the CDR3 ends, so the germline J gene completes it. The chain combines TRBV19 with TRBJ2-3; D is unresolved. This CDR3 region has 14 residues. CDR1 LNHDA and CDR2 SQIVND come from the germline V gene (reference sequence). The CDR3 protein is CASSIGTVNQPQYF. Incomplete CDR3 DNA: TGTGCCAGTAGTATCGGCACAGTTAATCAGCCG.

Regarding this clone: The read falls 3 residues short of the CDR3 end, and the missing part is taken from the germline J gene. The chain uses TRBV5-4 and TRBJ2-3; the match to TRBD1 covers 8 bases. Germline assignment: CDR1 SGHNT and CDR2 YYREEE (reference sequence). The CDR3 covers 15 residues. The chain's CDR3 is CASSLAGGIQETQYF. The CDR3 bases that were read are TGTGCCAGCAGCTTGGCAGGGGGCATCCAAGAGACG.

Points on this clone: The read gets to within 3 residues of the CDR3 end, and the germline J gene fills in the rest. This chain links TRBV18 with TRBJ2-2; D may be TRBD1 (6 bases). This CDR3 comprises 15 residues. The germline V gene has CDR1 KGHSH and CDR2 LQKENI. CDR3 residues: CASSRGDTTNEKLFF. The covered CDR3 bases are TGTGCCAGCTCACGAGGGGACACAACTAATGAAAAG.

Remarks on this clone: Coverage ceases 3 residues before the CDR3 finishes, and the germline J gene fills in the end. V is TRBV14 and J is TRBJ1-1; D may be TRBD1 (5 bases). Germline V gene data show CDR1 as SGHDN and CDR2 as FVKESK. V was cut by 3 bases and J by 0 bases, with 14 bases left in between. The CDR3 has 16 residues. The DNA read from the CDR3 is TGTGCCAGCAGCCAGGAGTGGGGCCGCATGAACACTGAA. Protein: CASSQEWGRMNTE. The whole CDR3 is CASSQEWGRMNTEAFF.

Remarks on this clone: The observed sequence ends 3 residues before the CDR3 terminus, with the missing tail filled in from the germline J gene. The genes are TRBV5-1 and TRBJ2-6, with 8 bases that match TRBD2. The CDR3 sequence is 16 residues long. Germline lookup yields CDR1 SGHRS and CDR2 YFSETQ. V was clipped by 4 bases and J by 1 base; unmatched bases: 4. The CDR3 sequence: CASSPGGLSGANVLTF. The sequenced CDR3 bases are TGCGCCAGCAGCCCGGGGGGGCTTTCTGGGGCCAACGTC.

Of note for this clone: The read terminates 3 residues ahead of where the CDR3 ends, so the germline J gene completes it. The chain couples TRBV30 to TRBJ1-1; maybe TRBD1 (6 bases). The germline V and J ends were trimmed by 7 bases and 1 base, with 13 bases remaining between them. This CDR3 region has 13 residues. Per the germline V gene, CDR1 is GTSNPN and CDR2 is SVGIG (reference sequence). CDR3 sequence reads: CAFQGSGNTEAFF. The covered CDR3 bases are TGTGCCTTCCAGGGGTCCGGGAACACTGAA.

This chain's CDR3 is CASSQGLAFVNEQFF. CDR3 DNA, as far as it was read: TGCGCCAGCAGCCAGGGACTAGCCTTCGTCAATGAG. The chain is built from TRBV5-1 and TRBJ2-1, with TRBD2 matching over 9 bases. The CDR3 end lies 3 residues beyond the end of the read and is filled in from the germline J gene. V lost 4 bases, J lost 6 bases, and 8 bases stayed unmatched. Germline values: CDR1 SGHRS, CDR2 YFSETQ. CDR3 size: 15 residues.

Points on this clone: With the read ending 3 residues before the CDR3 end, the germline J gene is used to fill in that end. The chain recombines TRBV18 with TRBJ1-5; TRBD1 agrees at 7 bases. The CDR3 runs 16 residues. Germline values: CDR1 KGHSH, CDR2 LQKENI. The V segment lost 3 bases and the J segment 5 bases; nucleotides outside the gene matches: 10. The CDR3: CASSPQRQGVDQPQHF. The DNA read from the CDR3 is TGTGCCAGCTCACCCCAACGCCAGGGGGTTGATCAGCCC.

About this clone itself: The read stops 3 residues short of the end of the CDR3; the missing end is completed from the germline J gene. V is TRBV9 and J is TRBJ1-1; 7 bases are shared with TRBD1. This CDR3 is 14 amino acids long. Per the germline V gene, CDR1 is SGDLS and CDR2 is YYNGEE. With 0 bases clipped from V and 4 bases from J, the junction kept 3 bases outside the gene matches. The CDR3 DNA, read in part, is TGTGCCAGCAGCGTAGAAGGGACAGTCACTGAA. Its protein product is CASSVEGTVTE. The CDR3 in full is CASSVEGTVTEAFF.

The CDR3 reads CSARGGTVSGETQYF. The CDR3 bases that were read are TGCAGTGCTAGAGGGGGGACAGTCTCCGGGGAGACC. The chain links TRBV20-1 to TRBJ2-5; 7 positions match TRBD1. The read halts 3 residues ahead of the CDR3 end, with the missing end drawn from the germline J gene. Per germline, CDR1 DFQATT and CDR2 SNEGSKA (reference sequence). This CDR3 region has 15 residues. V lost 1 base, J lost 5 bases, and 10 bases stayed unmatched.

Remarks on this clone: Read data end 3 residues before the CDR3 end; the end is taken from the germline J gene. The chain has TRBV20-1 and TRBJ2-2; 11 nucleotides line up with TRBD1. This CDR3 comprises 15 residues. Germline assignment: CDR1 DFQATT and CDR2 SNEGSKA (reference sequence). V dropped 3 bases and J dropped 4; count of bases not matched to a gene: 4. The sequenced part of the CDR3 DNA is TGCAGTGCTAGCCGGGACAGGGGGATCACCGGGGAG. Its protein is CSASRDRGITGE. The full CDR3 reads CSASRDRGITGELFF.

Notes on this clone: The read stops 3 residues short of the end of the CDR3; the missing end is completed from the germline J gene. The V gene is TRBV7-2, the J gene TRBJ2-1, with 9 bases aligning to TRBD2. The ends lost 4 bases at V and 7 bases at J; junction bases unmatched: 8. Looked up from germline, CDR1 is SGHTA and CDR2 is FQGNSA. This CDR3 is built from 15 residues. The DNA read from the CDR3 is TGTGCCAGCAGCTCCGGGACTAGCCGCACGAATGAG. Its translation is CASSSGTSRTNE. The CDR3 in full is CASSSGTSRTNEQFF.

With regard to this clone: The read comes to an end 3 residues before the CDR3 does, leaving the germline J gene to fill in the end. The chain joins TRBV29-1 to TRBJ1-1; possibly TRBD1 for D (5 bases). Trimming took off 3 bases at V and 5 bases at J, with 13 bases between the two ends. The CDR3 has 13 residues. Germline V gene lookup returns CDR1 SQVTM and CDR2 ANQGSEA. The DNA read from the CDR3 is TGCAGCGTTGATGGCAGGGTAAAGACTGAA. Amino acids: CSVDGRVKTE. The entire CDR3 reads CSVDGRVKTEAFF.

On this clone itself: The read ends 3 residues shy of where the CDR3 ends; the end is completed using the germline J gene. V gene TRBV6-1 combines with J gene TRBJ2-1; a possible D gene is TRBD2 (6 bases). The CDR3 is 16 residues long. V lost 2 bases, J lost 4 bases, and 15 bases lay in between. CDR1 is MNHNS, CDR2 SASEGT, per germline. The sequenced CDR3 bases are TGTGCCAGCAGTGAAAGGGCTGGCGGGGCATACAATGAG. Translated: CASSERAGGAYNE. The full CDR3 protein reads CASSERAGGAYNEQFF.

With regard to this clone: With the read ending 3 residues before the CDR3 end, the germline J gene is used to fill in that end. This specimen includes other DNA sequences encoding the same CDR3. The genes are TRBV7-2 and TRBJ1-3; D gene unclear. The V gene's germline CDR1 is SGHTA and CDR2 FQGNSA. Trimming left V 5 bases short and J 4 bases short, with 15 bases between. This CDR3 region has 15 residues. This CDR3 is CASSPAGTPGNTIYF. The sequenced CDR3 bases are TGTGCCAGCAGCCCAGCGGGCACTCCCGGAAACACC.

CDR3 sequence reads: CASSLEPRAGELFF. Partial CDR3 DNA: TGCGCCAGCAGCTTGGAGCCCCGCGCCGGGGAG. V and J are TRBV5-1 and TRBJ2-2; D call uncertain. The CDR3 extends 3 residues past the end of the read, so its final part is completed from the germline J gene. The V end lost 0 bases, the J end lost 6 bases, and 9 bases lay between the germline ends. Germline lookup yields CDR1 SGHRS and CDR2 YFSETQ. CDR3 size: 14 residues.